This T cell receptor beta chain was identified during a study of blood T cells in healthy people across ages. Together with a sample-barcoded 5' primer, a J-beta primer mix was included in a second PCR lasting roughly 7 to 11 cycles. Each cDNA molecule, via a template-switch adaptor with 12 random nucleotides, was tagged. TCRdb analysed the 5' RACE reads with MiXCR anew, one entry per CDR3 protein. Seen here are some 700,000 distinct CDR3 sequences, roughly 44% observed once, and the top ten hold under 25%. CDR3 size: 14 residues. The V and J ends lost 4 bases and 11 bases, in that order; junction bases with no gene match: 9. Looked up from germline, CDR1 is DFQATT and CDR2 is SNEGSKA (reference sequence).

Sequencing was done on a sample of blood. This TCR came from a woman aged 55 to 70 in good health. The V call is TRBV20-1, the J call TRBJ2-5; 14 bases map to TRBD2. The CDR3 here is CSATRTSGRNEQYF. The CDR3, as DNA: TGCAGTGCTACAAGGACTAGCGGGAGGAATGAGCAGTACTTC.